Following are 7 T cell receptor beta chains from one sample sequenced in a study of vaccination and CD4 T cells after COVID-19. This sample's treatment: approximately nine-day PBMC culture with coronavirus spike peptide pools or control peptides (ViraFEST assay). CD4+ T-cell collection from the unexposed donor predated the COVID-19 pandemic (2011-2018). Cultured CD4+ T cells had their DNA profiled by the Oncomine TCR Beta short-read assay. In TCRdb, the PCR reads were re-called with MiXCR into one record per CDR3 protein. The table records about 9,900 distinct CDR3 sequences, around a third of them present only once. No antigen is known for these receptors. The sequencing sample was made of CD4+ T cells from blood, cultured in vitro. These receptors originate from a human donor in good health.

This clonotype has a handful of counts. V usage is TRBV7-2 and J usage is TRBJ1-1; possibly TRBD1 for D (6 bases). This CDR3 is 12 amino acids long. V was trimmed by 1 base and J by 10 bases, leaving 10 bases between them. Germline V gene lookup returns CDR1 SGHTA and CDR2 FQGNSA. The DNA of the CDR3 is TGTGCCAGCAGCTTAGGGAGGGGGTTAGCTTTCTTT. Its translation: CASSLGRGLAFF.

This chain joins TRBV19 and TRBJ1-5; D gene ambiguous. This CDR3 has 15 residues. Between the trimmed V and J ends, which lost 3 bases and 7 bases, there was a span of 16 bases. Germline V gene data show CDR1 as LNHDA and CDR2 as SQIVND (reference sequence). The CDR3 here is CASSMVGLTQQPQHF. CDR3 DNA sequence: TGTGCCAGTAGTATGGTTGGGCTTACCCAACAGCCCCAGCATTTT. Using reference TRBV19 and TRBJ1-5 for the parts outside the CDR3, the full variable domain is DGGITQSPKYLFRKEGQNVTLSCEQNLNHDAMYWYRQDPGQGLRLIYYSQIVNDFQKGDIAEGYSVSREKKESFPLTVTSAQKNPTAFYLCASSMVGLTQQPQHFGDGTRLSIL.

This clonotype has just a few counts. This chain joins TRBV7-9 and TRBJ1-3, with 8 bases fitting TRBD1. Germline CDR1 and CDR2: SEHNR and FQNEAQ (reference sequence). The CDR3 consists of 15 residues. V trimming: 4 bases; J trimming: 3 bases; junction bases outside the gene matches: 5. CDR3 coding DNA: TGTGCCAGCAGCTGGCAGGGGGCGAGTGGAAACACCATATATTTT. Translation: CASSWQGASGNTIYF.

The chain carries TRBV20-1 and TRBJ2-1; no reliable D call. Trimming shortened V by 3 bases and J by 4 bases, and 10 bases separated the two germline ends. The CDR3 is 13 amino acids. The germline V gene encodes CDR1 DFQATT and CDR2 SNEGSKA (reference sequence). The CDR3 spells CSASVPGYNEQFF. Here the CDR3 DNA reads TGCAGTGCTAGTGTCCCAGGTTACAATGAGCAGTTCTTC.

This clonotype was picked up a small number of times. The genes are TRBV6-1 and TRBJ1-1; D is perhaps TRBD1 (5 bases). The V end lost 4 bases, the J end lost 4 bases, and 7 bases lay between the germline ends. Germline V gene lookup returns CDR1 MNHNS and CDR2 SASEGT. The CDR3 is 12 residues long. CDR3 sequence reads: CASSGQFTEAFF. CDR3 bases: TGTGCCAGCAGTGGACAGTTCACTGAAGCTTTCTTT.

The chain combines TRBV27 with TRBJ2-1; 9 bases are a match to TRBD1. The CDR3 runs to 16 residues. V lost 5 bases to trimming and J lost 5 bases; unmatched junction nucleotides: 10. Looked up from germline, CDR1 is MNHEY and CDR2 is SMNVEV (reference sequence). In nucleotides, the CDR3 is TGTGCCAGCAGTAAACCCGGGACAGGGCTGCACAATGAGCAGTTCTTC. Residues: CASSKPGTGLHNEQFF.

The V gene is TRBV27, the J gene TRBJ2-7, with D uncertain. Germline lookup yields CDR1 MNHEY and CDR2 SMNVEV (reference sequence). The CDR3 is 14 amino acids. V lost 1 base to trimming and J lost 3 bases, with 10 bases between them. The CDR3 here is CASSLFVSDYEQYF. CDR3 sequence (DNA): TGTGCCAGCAGTTTATTCGTCTCCGACTACGAGCAGTACTTC.